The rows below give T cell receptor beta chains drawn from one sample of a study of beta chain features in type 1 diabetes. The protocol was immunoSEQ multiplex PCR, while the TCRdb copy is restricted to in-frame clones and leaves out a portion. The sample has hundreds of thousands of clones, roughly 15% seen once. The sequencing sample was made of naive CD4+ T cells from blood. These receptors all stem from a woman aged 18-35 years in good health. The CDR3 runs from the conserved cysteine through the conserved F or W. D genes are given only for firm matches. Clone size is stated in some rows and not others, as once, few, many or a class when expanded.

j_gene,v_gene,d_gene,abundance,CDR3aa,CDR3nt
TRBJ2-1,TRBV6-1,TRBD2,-,CASTGRGLVYNEQFF,TGTGCCAGCACCGGAAGGGGACTAGTCTACAATGAGCAGTTCTTC
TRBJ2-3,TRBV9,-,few,CASSVAGQTSTDTQYF,TGTGCCAGCAGCGTAGCTGGGCAGACAAGCACAGATACGCAGTATTTT
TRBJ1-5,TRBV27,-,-,CASSRRAFQPQHF,TGTGCCAGCAGCCGCAGGGCCTTTCAGCCCCAGCATTTT
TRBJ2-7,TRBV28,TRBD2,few,CASSLPRLAGVFEQYF,TGTGCCAGCAGTTTACCCCGACTAGCGGGAGTATTCGAGCAGTACTTC
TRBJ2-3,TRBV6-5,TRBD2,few,CASTKRDPSADTQYF,TGTGCCAGCACAAAGCGGGACCCCTCAGCAGATACGCAGTATTTT
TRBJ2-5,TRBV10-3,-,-,CAISVGGKETQYF,TGTGCCATCAGTGTGGGCGGAAAAGAGACCCAGTACTTC
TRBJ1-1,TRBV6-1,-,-,CASSVNRVNTEAFF,TGTGCCAGCAGTGTTAACAGGGTGAACACTGAAGCTTTCTTT
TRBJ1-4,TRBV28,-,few,CATRWTDEKLFF,TGTGCCACCAGATGGACGGATGAAAAACTGTTTTTT
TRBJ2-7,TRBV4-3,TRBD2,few,CASSQDRRTSGAYEQYF,TGCGCCAGCAGCCAAGATCGCAGGACTAGCGGGGCCTACGAGCAGTACTTC
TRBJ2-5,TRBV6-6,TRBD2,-,CASSSLAGAGETQYF,TGTGCCAGCAGCTCCTTAGCGGGAGCGGGGGAGACCCAGTACTTC
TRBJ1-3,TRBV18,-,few,CASSPRGNSGNTIYF,TGTGCCAGCTCACCACGAGGGAACTCTGGAAACACCATATATTTT
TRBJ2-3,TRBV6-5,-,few,CASSDKGTSDTQYF,TGTGCCAGCAGTGACAAGGGTACGTCAGATACGCAGTATTTT
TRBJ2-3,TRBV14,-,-,CASSEGGTDTQYF,TGTGCCAGCAGTGAGGGTGGGACAGATACGCAGTATTTT
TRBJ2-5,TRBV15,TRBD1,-,CATSRDRGQAETQYF,TGTGCCACCAGCAGAGATCGAGGACAGGCAGAGACCCAGTACTTC
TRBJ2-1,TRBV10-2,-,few,CATQSYTSYNEQFF,TGCGCCACCCAGAGCTATACCTCCTACAATGAGCAGTTCTTC
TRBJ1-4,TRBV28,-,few,CASSLPPGTNEKLFF,TGTGCCAGCAGTTTACCCCCGGGCACTAATGAAAAACTGTTTTTT
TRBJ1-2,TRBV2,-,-,CASSEARQFGSTF,TGTGCCAGCAGTGAAGCGCGTCAATTCGGGAGCACCTTC
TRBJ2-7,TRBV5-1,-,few,CASSLSRDYEQYF,TGCGCCAGCAGCTTGTCTAGGGACTACGAGCAGTACTTC
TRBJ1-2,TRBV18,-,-,CASSPGQLYGYTF,TGTGCCAGCTCACCTGGACAACTCTATGGCTACACCTTC
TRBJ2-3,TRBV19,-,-,CASSIIESGTDTQYF,TGTGCCAGTAGTATAATCGAGAGTGGCACAGATACGCAGTATTTT
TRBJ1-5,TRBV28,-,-,CASSRYAGGGNQPQHF,TGTGCCAGCAGTCGATACGCGGGGGGTGGCAATCAGCCCCAGCATTTT
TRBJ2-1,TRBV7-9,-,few,CASSSWSASYNEQFF,TGTGCCAGCAGCTCTTGGAGCGCCTCCTACAATGAGCAGTTCTTC
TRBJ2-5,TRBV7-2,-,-,CASSSYGTRETQYF,TGTGCCAGCAGCTCCTACGGGACCAGGGAGACCCAGTACTTC
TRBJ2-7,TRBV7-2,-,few,CASSLAYGQGEQYF,TGTGCCAGCAGCTTAGCGTACGGGCAGGGCGAGCAGTACTTC
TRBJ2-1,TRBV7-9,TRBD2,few,CASNGGGRAYNEQFF,TGTGCCAGCAATGGGGGCGGGAGGGCCTACAATGAGCAGTTCTTC
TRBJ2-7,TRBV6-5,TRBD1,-,CASSYSDRGYEQYF,TGTGCCAGCAGTTACTCCGACAGGGGTTACGAGCAGTACTTC
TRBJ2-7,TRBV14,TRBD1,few,CASSQVGQATEYF,TGTGCCAGCAGCCAAGTCGGACAGGCCACGGAGTACTTC
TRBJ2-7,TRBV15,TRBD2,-,CAGRGTSGRLSSYEQYF,TGTGCCGGACGAGGGACTAGCGGGAGGTTGAGCTCCTACGAGCAGTACTTC
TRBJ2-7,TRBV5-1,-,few,CASSPQDGPYEQYF,TGCGCCAGCAGCCCCCAGGACGGGCCCTACGAGCAGTACTTC
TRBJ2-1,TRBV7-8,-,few,CASSLTPSGDNEQFF,TGTGCCAGCAGCCTTACACCGTCGGGGGACAATGAGCAGTTCTTC
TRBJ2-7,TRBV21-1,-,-,CASSKEGGQGCEQYF,TGTGCCAGCAGCAAAGAGGGAGGACAGGGGTGCGAGCAGTACTTC
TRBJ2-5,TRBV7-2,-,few,CASRLTGMETQYF,TGTGCCAGCAGGCTTACAGGGATGGAGACCCAGTACTTC
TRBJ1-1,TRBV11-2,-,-,CASSLAQTGVTEAFF,TGTGCCAGCAGCTTAGCACAAACGGGAGTTACTGAAGCTTTCTTT
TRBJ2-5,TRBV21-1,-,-,CASSNRLPRPLGAQYF,TGTGCCAGCAGCAACCGCCTCCCGCGCCCACTGGGGGCCCAGTACTTC
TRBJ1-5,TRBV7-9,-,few,CASSLGGVQPQHF,TGTGCCAGCAGCTTAGGAGGGGTTCAGCCCCAGCATTTT
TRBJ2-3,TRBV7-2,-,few,CASSSIGGGIGGTQYF,TGTGCCAGCAGCTCCATAGGGGGTGGGATTGGCGGTACGCAGTATTTT
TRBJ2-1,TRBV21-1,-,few,CASSTRGRRPGYNEQFF,TGTGCCAGCAGCACGAGGGGGAGGCGGCCGGGGTACAATGAGCAGTTCTTC
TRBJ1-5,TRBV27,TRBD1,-,CASSSWDRLSAQHF,TGTGCCAGCAGTTCTTGGGACAGGCTATCAGCCCAGCATTTT
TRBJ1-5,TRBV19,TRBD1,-,CASSIPPRDSSSFSNQPQHF,TGTGCCAGTAGTATCCCCCCACGGGACAGCTCCTCTTTTAGCAATCAGCCCCAGCATTTT
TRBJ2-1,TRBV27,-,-,CASSLSTYLYNEQFF,TGTGCCAGCAGTTTGTCTACATACCTCTACAATGAGCAGTTCTTC
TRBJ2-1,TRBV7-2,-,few,CASSLNSRSYNEQFF,TGTGCCAGCAGCTTGAACTCGCGCTCCTACAATGAGCAGTTCTTC
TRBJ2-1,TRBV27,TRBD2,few,CASRLAGSYNEQFF,TGTGCCAGTAGACTAGCGGGCTCCTACAATGAGCAGTTCTTC
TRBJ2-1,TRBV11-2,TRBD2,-,CASSSITGLATNNEQFF,TGTGCCAGCAGCTCGATAACGGGACTAGCGACGAACAATGAGCAGTTCTTC
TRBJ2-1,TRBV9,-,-,CASRKSGSGDNEQFF,TGTGCCAGCAGGAAATCCGGGAGTGGGGACAATGAGCAGTTCTTC
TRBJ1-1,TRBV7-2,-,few,CASSTRRGPNTEAFF,TGTGCCAGCAGCACCCGCCGGGGGCCGAACACTGAAGCTTTCTTT
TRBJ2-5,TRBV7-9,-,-,CASSSDNQETQYF,TGTGCCAGCAGCTCCGACAACCAAGAGACCCAGTACTTC
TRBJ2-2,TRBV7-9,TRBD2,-,CASSPRSGSVTGELFF,TGTGCCAGCAGCCCTAGGAGCGGGAGTGTCACCGGGGAGCTGTTTTTT
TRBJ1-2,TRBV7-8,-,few,CASSPILTPPGGYTF,TGTGCCAGCAGCCCAATCCTTACCCCACCGGGTGGCTACACCTTC
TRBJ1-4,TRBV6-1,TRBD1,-,CASSSGTANEKLFF,TGTGCCAGCAGTTCCGGGACAGCTAATGAAAAACTGTTTTTT
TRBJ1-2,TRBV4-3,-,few,CASSQIGAGTAYGYTF,TGCGCCAGCAGCCAGATAGGAGCAGGGACTGCCTATGGCTACACCTTC
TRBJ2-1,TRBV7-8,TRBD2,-,CASSERLGLADSYNEQFF,TGTGCCAGCAGCGAAAGGCTCGGGCTAGCGGACTCCTACAATGAGCAGTTCTTC
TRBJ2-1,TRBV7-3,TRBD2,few,CASSPRRESYNEQFF,TGTGCCAGCAGCCCCCGGCGGGAGTCCTACAATGAGCAGTTCTTC
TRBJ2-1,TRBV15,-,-,CATSRDVSYNEQFF,TGTGCCACCAGCCGCGACGTATCCTACAATGAGCAGTTCTTC
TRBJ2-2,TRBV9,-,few,CASSVVRTGELFF,TGTGCCAGCAGCGTAGTCCGGACCGGGGAGCTGTTTTTT